This T cell receptor beta chain was captured by sequencing in a study of Ad26.COV2.S vaccination and SARS-CoV-2 variants. Overall study: Participants got Ad26.COV2.S intramuscularly, once or twice 56 days apart.

Study-wide results and limits: Researchers cautioned that TCR breadth and depth analyses may have underestimated total T cell responses. Responses of spike-specific T cells (both CD8+ and CD4+) reportedly showed substantial breadth after vaccination.

Profiled with immunoSEQ multiplex PCR; TCRdb holds only in-frame clones, not every one. In the table there are under 550,000 clones, 80% to 95% of which are singletons. The CDR3 is 14 amino acids. The trim removed 5 bases at V and 3 bases at J, leaving 5 bases unmatched. CDR1 and CDR2 (germline): SGHAT, FQDESV (reference sequence). A note on this clone: The target antigen is unknown.

As for treatment: some 20 received Ad26.COV2.S at low or high dose, single or two shots; about 5 received placebo; per-sample allocation not given. Each sample was drawn 63 days after the first injection (of vaccine or placebo). The vaccine antigen was prefusion-stabilized Wuhan SARS-CoV-2 spike. This receptor was taken from a person between 18 and 65 years old who received the Ad26.COV2.S COVID-19 vaccine or a placebo. This chain uses TRBV11-1 with TRBJ2-7; 9 positions agree with TRBD2. The sample in question was peripheral blood, obtained in a trial of Ad26.COV2.S vaccine versus placebo. This chain's CDR3 is CASSKAGGVYEQYF. The CDR3, as DNA: TGTGCCAGCAGCAAAGCGGGAGGAGTCTACGAGCAGTACTTC.